This T cell receptor (beta chain) comes out of a study of T cell repertoires in cytomegalovirus infection. Study overall: As its CMV epitopes, the study selected recently identified HLA-C-restricted and well-studied HLA-B-restricted targets.

This clonotype was counted a few times. Its antigen is undetermined. CDR3 length: 15 residues. CDR1 is MNHNS and CDR2 is SASEGT in the germline V gene. The V end lost 3 bases, the J end lost 5 bases, and 14 bases lay between the germline ends. Points from the study as a whole: The response measured ex vivo was dominated by TCR beta clonotypes (HLA-C-restricted and CMV-specific).

TCRdb redid the calling of the reads with MiXCR, one entry per CDR3 protein. The repertoire holds about 89,000 distinct CDR3 sequences, with 25% to 35% as singletons. The receptor was derived from a human donor in good health (CMV status not recorded). Some clones in this sample may be carry-over from other donors' samples. The material sequenced was CD8+ T cells from cultured PBMCs, taken from culture after CMV antigen stimulation. The V gene is TRBV6-1, the J gene TRBJ1-5; possibly TRBD1 for D (5 bases). The CDR3 spells CASSDGTAGYQPQHF. CDR3 in DNA: TGTGCCAGCAGTGACGGGACTGCGGGATATCAGCCCCAGCATTTT.